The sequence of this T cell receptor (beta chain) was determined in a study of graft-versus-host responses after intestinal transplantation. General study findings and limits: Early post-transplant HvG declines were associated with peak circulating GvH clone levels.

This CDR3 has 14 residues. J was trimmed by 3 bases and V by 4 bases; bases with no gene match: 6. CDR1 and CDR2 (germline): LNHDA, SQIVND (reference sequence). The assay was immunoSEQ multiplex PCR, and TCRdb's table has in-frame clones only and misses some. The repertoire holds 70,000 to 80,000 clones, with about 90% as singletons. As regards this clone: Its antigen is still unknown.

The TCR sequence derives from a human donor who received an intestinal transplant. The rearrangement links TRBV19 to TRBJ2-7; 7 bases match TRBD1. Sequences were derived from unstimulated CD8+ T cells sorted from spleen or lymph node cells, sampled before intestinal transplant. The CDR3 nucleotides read TGTGCCAGTAGTAGGGGTGCAGGGGGCTACGAGCAGTACTTC. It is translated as CASSRGAGGYEQYF.